The 5 T cell receptor beta chains reported below all come from one sample, sequenced in a study of T cell changes during pregnancy in multiple sclerosis. The method was immunoSEQ multiplex PCR; TCRdb's version includes in-frame clones alone and lacks a portion of them. The sample has fewer than 65,000 clones; about 90% are singletons. Here the sequenced sample was CD4+ T cells from peripheral blood mononuclear cells, taken in the first trimester of pregnancy. Every receptor here comes from a female donor with multiple sclerosis, enrolled in a pregnancy study.

The rearrangement joins TRBV18 to TRBJ1-4; 9 bases are shared with TRBD1. Germline CDR1 reads KGHSH; CDR2 reads LQKENI. The CDR3 contains 16 residues. The V gene end was trimmed by 2 bases and the J gene end by 10 bases; junction bases not matched to a gene: 11. This chain's CDR3 is CASSPGLQGAEGKLFF. DNA of the CDR3: TGTGCCAGCTCACCAGGACTACAGGGGGCAGAGGGAAAACTGTTTTTT.

The chain joins TRBV7-2 to TRBJ2-7, with D possibly matching TRBD1 (6 bases). Trimming removed 3 bases from V and 0 bases from J, with 12 bases in between. The CDR3 is 15 residues long. Germline values: CDR1 SGHTA, CDR2 FQGNSA. CDR3 nucleotides: TGTGCCAGCAGCTTTAGCCCGGGACACTCCTACGAGCAGTACTTC. This encodes CASSFSPGHSYEQYF.

Here the CDR3 reads CASSSGGGYEQYF. The CDR3 DNA is TGTGCCAGCAGCTCGGGAGGGGGCTACGAGCAGTACTTC. The V gene is TRBV11-3, the J gene TRBJ2-7, with 8 bases identical to TRBD2. Germline loops: CDR1 SGHNT, CDR2 YENEEA. V shed 4 bases, J shed 3 bases, and the junction held 2 bases outside the gene matches. The CDR3 runs 13 residues.

The V and J genes are TRBV27 and TRBJ1-1; 10 nucleotides agree with TRBD1. The ends lost 8 bases at V and 1 base at J; junction bases unmatched: 7. The germline V gene encodes CDR1 MNHEY and CDR2 SMNVEV (reference sequence). The CDR3 runs to 15 residues. CDR3 DNA: TGTGCCAGCGTAAGACAGGGGGCGCGGAACACTGAAGCTTTCTTT. This sequence encodes CASVRQGARNTEAFF.

CDR3 sequence (DNA): TGTGCCAGCAGCTCCTGGACTAGCGGGGGGTCCTACGAGCAGTACTTC. Its translation: CASSSWTSGGSYEQYF. J is TRBJ2-7 and V is TRBV7-9, with TRBD2 matching 14 bases. Germline lookup yields CDR1 SEHNR and CDR2 FQNEAQ (reference sequence). The CDR3 extends over 16 amino acids. With 4 bases clipped from V and 1 base from J, the junction kept 3 bases outside the gene matches.